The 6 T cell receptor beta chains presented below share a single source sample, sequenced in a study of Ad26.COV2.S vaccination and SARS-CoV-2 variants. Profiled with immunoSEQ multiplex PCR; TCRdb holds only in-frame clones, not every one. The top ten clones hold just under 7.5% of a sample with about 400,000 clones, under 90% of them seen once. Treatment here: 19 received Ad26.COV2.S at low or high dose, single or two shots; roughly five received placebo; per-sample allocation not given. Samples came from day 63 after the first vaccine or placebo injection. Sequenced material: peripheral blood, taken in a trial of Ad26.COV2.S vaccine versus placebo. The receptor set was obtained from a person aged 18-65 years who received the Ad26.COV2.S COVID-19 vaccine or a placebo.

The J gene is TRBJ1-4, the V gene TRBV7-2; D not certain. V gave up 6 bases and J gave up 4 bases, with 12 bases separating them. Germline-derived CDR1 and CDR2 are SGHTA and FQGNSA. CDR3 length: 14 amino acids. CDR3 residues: CASRPDPLNEKLFF. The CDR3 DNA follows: TGTGCCAGCAGACCCGACCCGCTTAATGAAAAACTGTTTTTT.

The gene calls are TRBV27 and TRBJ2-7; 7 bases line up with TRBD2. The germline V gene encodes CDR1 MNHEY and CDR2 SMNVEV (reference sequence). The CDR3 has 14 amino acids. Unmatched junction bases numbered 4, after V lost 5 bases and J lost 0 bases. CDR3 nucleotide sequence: TGTGCCAGCAGTCCAAGACTAGCCTCCTACGAGCAGTACTTC. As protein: CASSPRLASYEQYF.

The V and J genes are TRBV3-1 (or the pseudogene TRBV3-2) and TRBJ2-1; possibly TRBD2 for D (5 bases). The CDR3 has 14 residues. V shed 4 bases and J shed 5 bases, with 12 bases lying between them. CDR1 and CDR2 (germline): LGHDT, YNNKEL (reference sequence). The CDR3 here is CASSRELTHNEQFF. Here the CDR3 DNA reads TGTGCCAGCAGCCGGGAGTTAACCCACAATGAGCAGTTCTTC.

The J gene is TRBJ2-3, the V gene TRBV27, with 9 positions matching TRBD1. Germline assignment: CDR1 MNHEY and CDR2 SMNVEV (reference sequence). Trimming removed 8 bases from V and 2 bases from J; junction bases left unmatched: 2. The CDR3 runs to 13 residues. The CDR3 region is CASGDRVTDTQYF. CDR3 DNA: TGTGCCAGCGGGGACAGGGTCACAGATACGCAGTATTTT.

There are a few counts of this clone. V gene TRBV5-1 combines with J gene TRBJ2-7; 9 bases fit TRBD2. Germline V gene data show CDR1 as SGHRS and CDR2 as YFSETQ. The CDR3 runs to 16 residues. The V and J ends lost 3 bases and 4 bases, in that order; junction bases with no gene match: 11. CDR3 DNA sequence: TGCGCCAGCAGCTCTCTGTTCGGACTAGCGCAATACGAGCAGTACTTC. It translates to CASSSLFGLAQYEQYF. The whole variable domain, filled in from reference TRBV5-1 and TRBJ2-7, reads KAGVTQTPRYLIKTRGQQVTLSCSPISGHRSVSWYQQTPGQGLQFLFEYFSETQRNKGNFPGRFSGRQFSNSRSEMNVSTLELGDSALYLCASSSLFGLAQYEQYFGPGTRLTVT.

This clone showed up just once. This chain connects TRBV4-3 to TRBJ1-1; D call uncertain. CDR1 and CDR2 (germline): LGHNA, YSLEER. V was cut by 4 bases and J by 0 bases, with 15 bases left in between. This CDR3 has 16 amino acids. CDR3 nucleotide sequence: TGCGCCAGCAGCCGAGATTGGACGGCCATGAACACTGAAGCTTTCTTT. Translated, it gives CASSRDWTAMNTEAFF.